The T cell receptor (beta chain) under discussion was sequenced for a study of Ad26.COV2.S vaccination and SARS-CoV-2 variants. Here immunoSEQ multiplex PCR was the method, and the copy in TCRdb shows in-frame clones only, minus some. In the table there are under 550,000 clones, roughly 90% of which are singletons. This CDR3 comprises 12 residues. The junction had 2 bases not matched to a gene; V was cut back by 6 bases and J by 6 bases. CDR1 and CDR2 (germline): ENHRY, SYGVKD. Noted treatment: around 19 received Ad26.COV2.S at low or high dose, single or two shots; about 5 received placebo; per-sample allocation not given. Samples were taken on day 63 after the first vaccine or placebo injection.

Sequencing was performed on peripheral blood, taken in a trial of Ad26.COV2.S vaccine versus placebo. V gene TRBV10-3 combines with J gene TRBJ1-2; the match to TRBD1 covers 9 bases. This receptor was identified in a person between 18 and 59 years old who received the Ad26.COV2.S COVID-19 vaccine or a placebo. The CDR3 reads CAIRWTGDGYTF. DNA for the CDR3: TGTGCCATCAGGTGGACAGGGGATGGCTACACCTTC.